Many counts were recorded for the clone carrying this T cell receptor (beta chain). This entry comes from a study of T cells in Graves' hyperthyroidism and ophthalmopathy. On the study more broadly: Staff took peripheral blood when the initial diagnosis was made, before any treatment began.

If no ophthalmopathy progression occurred within 18 months, Graves' hyperthyroidism was stable. Patients aged 18 to 65 with hyperthyroidism were newly diagnosed, with duration under 2 months. Uncontrolled infection, other autoimmune disease, pregnancy or lactation disqualified patients from enrolment. Germline CDR1 LGHNT, CDR2 FRNRAP. The CDR3 consists of 11 residues. The V end was cut by 4 bases, the J end by 15 bases, with 13 bases between. RNA transcripts served as the template for amplifying TCR beta CDR3 regions. The HTBI primer set served for first-round RT-PCR of the TCR CDR3. TCRdb re-derived calls from the multiplex PCR reads in MiXCR, one entry per CDR3 protein. The repertoire holds around 420,000 distinct CDR3 sequences, less than 20% seen once, with around 7% in the top ten.

The V and J genes are TRBV12-5 and TRBJ1-5; no reliable D call. Sequenced input: blood. This TCR derives from a woman aged 18-29 years with Graves' hyperthyroidism. The CDR3 DNA reads TGTGCTAGTGGTTCCAGAGGGATGACGCATTTT. It encodes CASGSRGMTHF.